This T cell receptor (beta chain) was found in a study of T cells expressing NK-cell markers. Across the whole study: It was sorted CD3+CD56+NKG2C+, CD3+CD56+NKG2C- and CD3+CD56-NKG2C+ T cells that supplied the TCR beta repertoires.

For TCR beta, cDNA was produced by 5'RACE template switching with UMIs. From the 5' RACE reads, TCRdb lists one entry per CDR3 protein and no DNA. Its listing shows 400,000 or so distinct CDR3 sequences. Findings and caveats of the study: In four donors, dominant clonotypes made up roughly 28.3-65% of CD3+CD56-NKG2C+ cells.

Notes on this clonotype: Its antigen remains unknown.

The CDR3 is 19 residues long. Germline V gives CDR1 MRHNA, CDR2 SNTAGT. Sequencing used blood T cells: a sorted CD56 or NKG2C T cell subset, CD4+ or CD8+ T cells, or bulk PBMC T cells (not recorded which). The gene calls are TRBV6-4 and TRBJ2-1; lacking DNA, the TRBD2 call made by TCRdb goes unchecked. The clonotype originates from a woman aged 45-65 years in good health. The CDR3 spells CASSDSGGPGKSSYNEQFF.